Below, one T cell receptor beta chain is given with its context. The source of the sample is a study of T-cell reconstitution after alpha-beta-depleted transplantation in children. The CDR3 is 13 residues long. V was shortened by 5 bases and J by 6 bases, with 11 bases between the two germline ends. The germline V gene encodes CDR1 SEHNR and CDR2 FQNEAQ (reference sequence). Unique molecular identifiers were used to barcode this TCRbeta library. MiXCR was run by TCRdb on the PCR reads, yielding one entry per CDR3 protein. The sample yields about 72,000 distinct CDR3 sequences, just under 7.5% seen once.

V gene TRBV7-9 combines with J gene TRBJ2-1; perhaps TRBD1 as D (5 bases). Sequenced here: PBMCs from the stem cell graft donor, sampled from the stem cell graft. This sequence was found in a human donor who donated a stem cell graft to a child with acute lymphoblastic leukemia. CDR3 in amino acids: CASSTAQGNEQFF. The DNA of the CDR3 is TGTGCCAGCAGCACCGCCCAGGGCAATGAGCAGTTCTTC.